What follows are 29 T cell receptor beta chains derived from one specimen sequenced in a study of T cells in localized non-small cell lung cancer. TCRdb's table, derived via immunoSEQ multiplex PCR, lists solely in-frame clones and lacks some. The data contain some 2,000 clones, 20% to 30% of them seen just once; the ten biggest clones take up about 15%. This specimen was normal lung tissue next to the tumor, taken before any cancer treatment. Receptor source: a female donor older than 55 with stage III squamous cell lung carcinoma.

This clone turned up a few times. The chain couples TRBV28 to TRBJ2-7, with TRBD2 matching over 10 bases. Per germline, CDR1 MDHEN and CDR2 SYDVKM. The V gene end was trimmed by 3 bases and the J gene end by 4 bases; junction bases not matched to a gene: 9. This CDR3 spans 16 amino acids. The CDR3 spells CASSFNSGRDRYEQYF. The CDR3 coding sequence is TGTGCCAGCAGTTTTAACAGCGGGAGGGATCGTTACGAGCAGTACTTC.

This clone was picked up a small number of times. The chain is built from TRBV6-8 and TRBJ2-6; no firm D call. Germline lookup yields CDR1 MNHGY and CDR2 SAAAGT. The CDR3 consists of 14 residues. The V and J ends lost 0 bases and 0 bases respectively, with 0 bases between them. This CDR3 is CASSYSSGANVLTF. The CDR3 nucleotides are TGTGCCAGCAGTTACTCCTCTGGGGCCAACGTCCTGACTTTC.

This chain joins TRBV6-8 and TRBJ1-2; the D gene is possibly TRBD1 (5 bases). V was clipped by 6 bases and J by 1 base, with 12 bases between them. The CDR3 is made up of 14 amino acids. Germline assignment: CDR1 MNHGY and CDR2 SAAAGT. The chain's CDR3 is CASSGGTHNYGYTF. In DNA form, the CDR3 reads TGTGCCAGCAGCGGCGGGACCCATAACTATGGCTACACCTTC.

The J gene is TRBJ2-3, the V gene TRBV6-8; D call uncertain. CDR3 length equals 14 residues. Trimming cost V 5 bases and J 0 bases, with 9 bases left between them. Germline V gene data show CDR1 as MNHGY and CDR2 as SAAAGT. CDR3 sequence (DNA): TGTGCCAGCAGTGACGGGCAAAGCACAGATACGCAGTATTTT. It yields the protein CASSDGQSTDTQYF.

This clone turned up a few times. The chain links TRBV1 to TRBJ1-2; the table gives TRBD1 as D, unverified against the DNA. TRBV1 is a pseudogene locus. This CDR3 is 15 amino acids long. As DNA, the CDR3 is TGCGCCAGCAGCCAAGAAGGGGGTGTAAACTATGGCTACACCTTC. It specifies CASSQEGGVNYGYTF.

A few counts support this clone. The chain carries TRBV2 and TRBJ2-1; 10 nucleotides align to TRBD2. The ends lost 5 bases at V and 5 bases at J; junction bases unmatched: 6. The CDR3 length is 15 residues. CDR1 and CDR2 (germline): SNHLY, FYNNEI. The CDR3 DNA sequence: TGTGCCAGCAGTCGACTAGCGGGCCTAAACAATGAGCAGTTCTTC. Translation gives CASSRLAGLNNEQFF.

In its sample, this clone is medium-sized. The chain employs TRBV11-3 and TRBJ2-7, with D perhaps TRBD1 (7 bases). The V and J ends lost 5 bases and 6 bases respectively, with 17 bases between them. Germline loops: CDR1 SGHNT, CDR2 YENEEA. The CDR3 sequence is 14 residues long. DNA of the CDR3: TGTGCCAGCAGCAAGAATCCAGGGGGGCTCGAGCAGTACTTC. It specifies CASSKNPGGLEQYF.

This clone was recorded a few times. The chain has TRBV12-5 and TRBJ1-1, with no clear D. The V gene's germline CDR1 is LGHNT and CDR2 FRNRAP. This CDR3 spans 18 amino acids. V was clipped by 6 bases and J by 7 bases, with 30 bases between them. The CDR3 spells CASGQILPLSRFSDEAFF. CDR3 nucleotide sequence: TGTGCTAGTGGCCAGATACTTCCCCTTTCGCGGTTTTCTGATGAAGCTTTCTTT.

In regard to this clone: The CDR3 does not close with the conserved phenylalanine or tryptophan, likely indicating a read error. It is unclear where the CDR3 begins or ends on the DNA, so no DNA is shown, and the CDR3 is as TCRdb lists it. V usage is TRBV11-3 and J usage is TRBJ1-3; TRBD1, as called in the table, went unchecked against the DNA. Both ends counted, the CDR3 spans 17 residues. Germline values: CDR1 SGHNT, CDR2 YENEEA. CDR3 in amino acids: CASSLPQGIIGPCPYLP.

V usage is TRBV11-3 and J usage is TRBJ2-1; D possibly matches TRBD1 or TRBD2 (6 bases each). V was pared by 5 bases and J by 7 bases, with 21 bases between. The CDR3 runs to 16 residues. Germline assignment: CDR1 SGHNT and CDR2 YENEEA. The CDR3 sequence: CASSRLSLGGTNEQFF. DNA for the CDR3: TGTGCCAGCAGCCGCCTCTCACTAGGGGGGACTAATGAGCAGTTCTTC.

The chain joins TRBV11-3 to TRBJ2-2; TRBD1 might be the D (6 bases). Looked up from germline, CDR1 is SGHNT and CDR2 is YENEEA. The CDR3 contains 16 residues. V was cut by 5 bases and J by 2 bases, with 15 bases left in between. CDR3 DNA: TGTGCCAGCAGCCGTTGGGGACAAAAAAACACCGGGGAGCTGTTTTTT. Its translation is CASSRWGQKNTGELFF.

This clone was observed a handful of times. The chain has TRBV5-1 and TRBJ1-6; D unresolved. With 2 bases removed from V and 9 bases from J, the gap between germline ends came to 21 bases. The germline V gene has CDR1 SGHRS and CDR2 YFSETQ. The CDR3 covers 17 residues. CDR3 nucleotides: TGCGCCAGCAGCTTTGAAGGTCCCTCAGTTGAAGGTTCACCCCTCCACTTT. Translation gives CASSFEGPSVEGSPLHF.

This clone is classed as medium-sized. The chain links TRBV11-3 to TRBJ2-2; the D gene is possibly TRBD2 (6 bases). The CDR3 totals 17 residues. Germline loops: CDR1 SGHNT, CDR2 YENEEA. V was shortened by 1 base and J by 6 bases, with 18 bases between the two germline ends. CDR3 protein: CASSLGARAGKAGELFF. The CDR3, as DNA: TGTGCCAGCAGCTTAGGCGCTCGGGCGGGGAAGGCCGGGGAGCTGTTTTTT.

The chain combines TRBV14 with TRBJ2-3, with 9 bases lining up with TRBD2. The CDR3 is 16 residues long. Germline CDR1 reads SGHDN; CDR2 reads FVKESK. V gave up 1 base and J gave up 0 bases; unmatched junction bases: 2. The CDR3 protein is CASSQAGLASTDTQYF. The CDR3 DNA reads TGTGCCAGCAGCCAAGCAGGACTAGCGAGCACAGATACGCAGTATTTT.

CDR3 sequence: CASSLRLAGQSEQFF. The DNA for the CDR3 is TGCGCCAGCAGCTTGAGGCTAGCGGGGCAGAGTGAGCAGTTCTTC. This chain joins TRBV5-1 and TRBJ2-1; 9 nucleotides line up with TRBD2. The CDR3 length is 15 residues. V trimming: 1 base; J trimming: 9 bases; junction bases outside the gene matches: 8. Germline V CDR1 and CDR2: SGHRS, YFSETQ.

This clone appeared a few times. A read error may account for a junction end that differs from germline. V and J are TRBV11-3 and TRBJ2-1, with D perhaps assigned TRBD1 or TRBD2 (6 bases each). CDR3 length: 14 amino acids. Germline assignment: CDR1 SGHNT and CDR2 YENEEA. CDR3 bases: TGTGCTAGCAGCTTAGGGGGGAGAAGTAATGAGCAGTTCTTC. Amino acids: CASSLGGRSNEQFF.

The V call is TRBV11-3, the J call TRBJ2-7; D not certain. The CDR3 sequence is 14 residues long. CDR1 is SGHNT and CDR2 is YENEEA in the germline V gene. The V and J ends lost 4 bases and 2 bases respectively, with 12 bases between them. DNA of the CDR3: TGTGCCAGCAGCTCCGCCTTTCGCCCCTACGAGCAGTACTTC. Protein sequence: CASSSAFRPYEQYF.

V usage is TRBV19 and J usage is TRBJ2-5; 9 nucleotides align to TRBD2. The CDR3 totals 19 residues. Germline V lookup: CDR1 LNHDA, CDR2 SQIVND (reference sequence). The V gene end was trimmed by 3 bases and the J gene end by 4 bases; junction bases not matched to a gene: 18. The CDR3 nucleotides are TGTGCCAGTAGTATCGTAACGTCGCGCGGCGGGAGGGCCCCAGAGACCCAGTACTTC. Amino acids: CASSIVTSRGGRAPETQYF.

The chain uses TRBV15 and TRBJ2-1; 10 nucleotides agree with TRBD2. The germline V gene encodes CDR1 LNHNV and CDR2 YYDKDF (reference sequence). The CDR3 has 15 amino acids. V was clipped by 5 bases and J by 9 bases; unmatched bases: 10. The CDR3, as DNA: TGTGCCACCAGCGACGTGAGCGGGGGGGCCCCTGAGCAGTTCTTC. Its translation is CATSDVSGGAPEQFF. The complete variable domain, with remaining parts taken from reference TRBV15 and TRBJ2-1, reads DAMVIQNPRYQVTQFGKPVTLSCSQTLNHNVMYWYQQKSSQAPKLLFHYYDKDFNNEADTPDNFQSRRPNTSFCFLDIRSPGLGDTAMYLCATSDVSGGAPEQFFGPGTRLTVL.

A single count supports this clone. The chain uses TRBV30 and TRBJ2-3; 8 positions agree with TRBD2. This CDR3 is 14 amino acids long. The germline V gene encodes CDR1 GTSNPN and CDR2 SVGIG (reference sequence). The trim removed 2 bases at V and 6 bases at J, leaving 7 bases unmatched. In nucleotides, the CDR3 is TGTGCCTGGAGTAGCGGGAGTGTGGCGGATACGCAGTATTTT. Translating gives CAWSSGSVADTQYF.

This clone was observed a few times. The J gene is TRBJ1-2, the V gene TRBV6-8; 8 bases align to TRBD1. The CDR3 runs 15 residues. The germline CDR1 and CDR2 sequences are MNHGY and SAAAGT. V was clipped by 6 bases and J by 1 base; unmatched bases: 7. The CDR3 region is CASSRGTGSNYGYTF. CDR3 bases: TGTGCCAGCAGCAGAGGGACAGGAAGTAACTATGGCTACACCTTC.

This clone has only one observation. The V gene is TRBV30, the J gene TRBJ1-2, with 8 bases that match TRBD1. V gave up 3 bases and J gave up 8 bases; unmatched junction bases: 2. The CDR3 has 11 residues. Germline V lookup: CDR1 GTSNPN, CDR2 SVGIG (reference sequence). CDR3 sequence: CAWRDRDGYTF. The CDR3 nucleotides read TGTGCCTGGAGGGACAGGGACGGCTACACCTTC. Variable domain in full (rest from reference TRBV30 and TRBJ1-2): SQTIHQWPATLVQPVGSPLSLECTVEGTSNPNLYWYRQAAGRGLQLLFYSVGIGQISSEVPQNLSASRPQDRQFILSSKKLLLSDSGFYLCAWRDRDGYTFGSGTRLTVV.

V gene TRBV5-1 combines with J gene TRBJ1-1; perhaps TRBD1 as D (6 bases). The length of the CDR3 is 16 residues. Trimming shortened V by 0 bases and J by 0 bases, and 12 bases separated the two germline ends. CDR1 SGHRS and CDR2 YFSETQ come from the germline V gene. CDR3 in DNA: TGCGCCAGCAGCTTGGGCTGGGGGGCAATGAACACTGAAGCTTTCTTT. Its protein is CASSLGWGAMNTEAFF.

The chain carries TRBV18 and TRBJ2-3; D uncertain. The CDR3 runs to 12 residues. Germline-derived CDR1 and CDR2 are KGHSH and LQKENI. V lost 3 bases and J lost 3, with 4 bases in between. The CDR3 here is CASSPRTDTQYF. In nucleotides, the CDR3 is TGTGCCAGCTCACCCAGAACAGATACGCAGTATTTT. Drawing the rest from reference TRBV18 and TRBJ2-3, the complete variable domain is NAGVMQNPRHLVRRRGQEARLRCSPMKGHSHVYWYRQLPEEGLKFMVYLQKENIIDESGMPKERFSAEFPKEGPSILRIQQVVRGDSAAYFCASSPRTDTQYFGPGTRLTVL.

The table lists this clone with a few counts. The chain carries TRBV28 and TRBJ1-5, with 9 bases lining up with TRBD1. The CDR3 loop spans 14 amino acids. The germline gives CDR1 MDHEN, CDR2 SYDVKM. V trimming: 11 bases; J trimming: 3 bases; junction bases outside the gene matches: 8. The CDR3: CAGARDRVNQPQHF. The DNA for the CDR3 is TGTGCCGGAGCCCGGGACAGGGTCAATCAGCCCCAGCATTTT. Supplemented by reference TRBV28 and TRBJ1-5, the full variable domain reads DVKVTQSSRYLVKRTGEKVFLECVQDMDHENMFWYRQDPGLGLRLIYFSYDVKMKEKGDIPEGYSVSREKKERFSLILESASTNQTSMYLCAGARDRVNQPQHFGDGTRLSIL.

The chain has TRBV19 and TRBJ1-5, with D perhaps TRBD1 (5 bases). V lost 3 bases and J 3 bases, leaving 12 bases between the germline ends. CDR3 size: 15 residues. Germline CDR1 LNHDA, CDR2 SQIVND (reference sequence). CDR3 in DNA: TGTGCCAGTAGTATTGGGTCAGGGATCAATCAGCCCCAGCATTTT. This codes for CASSIGSGINQPQHF.

The chain couples TRBV12-5 to TRBJ1-5; 7 positions match TRBD1. Germline CDR1 is LGHNT and CDR2 is FRNRAP. The CDR3 consists of 13 residues. The CDR3 here is CASGTDLRQPQHF. CDR3 DNA sequence: TGTGCCAGCGGGACAGACTTAAGGCAGCCCCAGCATTTT.

This clone was counted between two and nine times. This sequence joins TRBV6-8 and TRBJ1-2; D call uncertain. Germline-derived CDR1 and CDR2 are MNHGY and SAAAGT. V was clipped by 8 bases and J by 0 bases, with 10 bases between them. This CDR3 has 13 residues. CDR3 sequence (DNA): TGTGCCAGCTCAGAAGGATCTAACTATGGCTACACCTTC. Translating it yields CASSEGSNYGYTF.

This rearrangement joins TRBV30 to TRBJ2-7; TRBD2 agrees at 12 bases. This CDR3 is 16 amino acids long. CDR1 is GTSNPN, CDR2 SVGIG, per germline (reference sequence). Germline trimming cut 0 bases from V and 6 bases from J; bases unmatched to any gene: 9. The CDR3 region has the DNA TGTGCCTGGAGTGTACTCCTAGCGGGGGGGCCCGGCGAGCAGTACTTC. This translates into CAWSVLLAGGPGEQYF. The full variable domain, rest sourced from reference TRBV30 and TRBJ2-7, is SQTIHQWPATLVQPVGSPLSLECTVEGTSNPNLYWYRQAAGRGLQLLFYSVGIGQISSEVPQNLSASRPQDRQFILSSKKLLLSDSGFYLCAWSVLLAGGPGEQYFGPGTRLTVT.